Sequencing of this T cell receptor (beta chain) was carried out in a study of blood T cells in healthy people across ages. CDR1 SEHNR and CDR2 FQNEAQ come from the germline V gene (reference sequence). CDR3 length equals 11 residues. V lost 5 bases to trimming and J lost 7 bases, with 8 bases between them. For the second PCR, which ran for roughly 6 to 12 cycles, a sample-barcoded 5' primer and a J-beta primer mix were used. From the 5' RACE reads, TCRdb called clonotypes with MiXCR, one entry per CDR3 protein. The sample consists of 870,000 or so distinct CDR3 sequences, 29% of them appearing once. This clonotype showed up just a few times.

The source of this sequence is a woman older than 75 in good health. Sequencing input: blood. This chain links TRBV7-9 with TRBJ2-5; D not resolved. The CDR3 region has the DNA TGTGCCAGCAGCCCTACAATGACCCAGTACTTC. Translation: CASSPTMTQYF. The full variable domain, with the rest looked up from reference TRBV7-9 and TRBJ2-5, is DTGVSQNPRHKITKRGQNVTFRCDPISEHNRLYWYRQTLGQGPEFLTYFQNEAQLEKSRLLSDRFSAERPKGSFSTLEIQRTEQGDSAMYLCASSPTMTQYFGPGTRLLVL.